A selection of T cell receptor beta chains follows, all from one sample in a study of blood T cell repertoires in COVID-19. TCRdb keeps only in-frame clones here, not all; method: immunoSEQ multiplex PCR. Of tens of thousands of clones listed, over 70% are singletons. Sequencing input: peripheral blood. The receptor set was obtained from a human donor in a cohort sampled during active COVID-19. Both conserved end residues are part of each CDR3. A D gene is named only where the DNA matches it firmly. Clone size is shown for a subset of rows, as once, few, many or a class of expanded clone.

. TRBV3-1/TRBV3-2 . 15 CASSQSDRNTGELFF
. TRBV28 . 14 CASTLGGEWQPQHF
TRBD1 TRBV18 . 16 CASSPRDRGPGTEAFF
. TRBV6-7 . 14 CASIFRIQGETQYF
. TRBV6-5 once 14 CASSTGSHNSPLHF
TRBD2 TRBV7-3 . 15 CASSSRPSGVETQYF
. TRBV29-1 . 13 CSVEPTADNEQFF
. TRBV28 . 15 CASSGRKGVVEKLFF
. TRBV28 . 12 CASNLGDSEAFF
TRBD1 TRBV19 . 14 CASSDDRGNTEAFF
. TRBV11-2 . 15 CASSPGGTITYEQYF
. TRBV19 once 16 CASSMIRARGTDTQYF
TRBD1 TRBV14 . 13 CASSLQGIHEQYF
TRBD1 TRBV4-1 . 18 CASSRGQESSNRNQPQHF
. TRBV28 . 12 CASRQASYEQYF
. TRBV18 . 14 CASSPPEVPRSSTF
TRBD1 TRBV6-1 . 13 CASSEGQGYGYTF
TRBD2 TRBV28 . 15 CASSFGLAEWETQYF
TRBD2 TRBV5-4 . 18 CASSLSSGRARDTGELFF
TRBD1 TRBV28 . 18 CASCAPGQIITSGNTIYF
. TRBV10-1 . 15 CASSSESFSGNTIYF
. TRBV30 . 14 CAWNREARNEKLFF